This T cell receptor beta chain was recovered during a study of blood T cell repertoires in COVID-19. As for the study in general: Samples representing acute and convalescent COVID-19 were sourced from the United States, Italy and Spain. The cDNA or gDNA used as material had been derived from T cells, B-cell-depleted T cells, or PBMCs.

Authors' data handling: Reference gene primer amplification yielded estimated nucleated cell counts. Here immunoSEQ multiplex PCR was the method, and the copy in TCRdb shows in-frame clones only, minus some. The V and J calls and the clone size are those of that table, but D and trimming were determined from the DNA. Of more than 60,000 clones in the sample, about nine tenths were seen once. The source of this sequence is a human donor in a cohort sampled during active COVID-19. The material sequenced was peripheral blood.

The CDR3 loop reads CASSRQGAKDTQYF. The DNA of the CDR3 is TGCGCCAGTAGCCGGCAGGGGGCAAAGGATACGCAGTATTTT. V gene TRBV5-1 combines with J gene TRBJ2-3; 8 nucleotides line up with TRBD1. Trimming took 8 bases from V and 6 from J; bases not matched to a gene: 11. Germline-derived CDR1 and CDR2 are SGHRS and YFSETQ. The CDR3 contains 14 residues.